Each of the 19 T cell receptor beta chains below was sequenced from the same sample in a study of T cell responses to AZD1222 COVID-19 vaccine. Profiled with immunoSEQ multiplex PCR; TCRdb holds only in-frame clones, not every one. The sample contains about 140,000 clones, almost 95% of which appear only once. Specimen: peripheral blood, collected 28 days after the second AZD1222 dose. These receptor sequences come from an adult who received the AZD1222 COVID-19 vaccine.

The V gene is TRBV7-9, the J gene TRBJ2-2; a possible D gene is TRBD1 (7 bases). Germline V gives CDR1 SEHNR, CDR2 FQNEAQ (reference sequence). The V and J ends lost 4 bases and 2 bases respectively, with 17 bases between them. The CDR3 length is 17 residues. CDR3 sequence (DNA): TGTGCCAGCAGCTCGCCCGCGGGACAGAGTAACACCGGGGAGCTGTTTTTT. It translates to CASSSPAGQSNTGELFF.

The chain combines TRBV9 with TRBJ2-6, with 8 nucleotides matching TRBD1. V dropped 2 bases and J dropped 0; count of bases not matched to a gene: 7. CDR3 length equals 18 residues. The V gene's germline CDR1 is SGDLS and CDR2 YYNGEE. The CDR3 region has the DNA TGTGCCAGCAGCGTGACAGGGGATACCCGCTCTGGGGCCAACGTCCTGACTTTC. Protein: CASSVTGDTRSGANVLTF.

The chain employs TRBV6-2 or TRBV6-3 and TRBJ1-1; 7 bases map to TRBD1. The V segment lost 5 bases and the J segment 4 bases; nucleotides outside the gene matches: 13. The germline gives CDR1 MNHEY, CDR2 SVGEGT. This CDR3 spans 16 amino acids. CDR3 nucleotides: TGTGCCAGCAGTCTTACCTACAGGGGATGGGGCACTGAAGCTTTCTTT. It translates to CASSLTYRGWGTEAFF.

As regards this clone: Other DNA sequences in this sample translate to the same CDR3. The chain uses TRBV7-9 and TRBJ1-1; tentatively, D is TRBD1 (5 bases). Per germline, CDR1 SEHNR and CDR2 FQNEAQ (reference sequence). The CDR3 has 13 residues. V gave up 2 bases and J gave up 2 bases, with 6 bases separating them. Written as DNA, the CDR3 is TGTGCCAGCAGCTTACAGGGAAACACTGAAGCTTTCTTT. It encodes CASSLQGNTEAFF.

The CDR3 sequence is CATGRGPSQPQHF. CDR3 nucleotide sequence: TGTGCCACAGGGCGGGGGCCGAGTCAGCCCCAGCATTTT. The chain carries TRBV2 and TRBJ1-5; a possible D gene is TRBD1 (6 bases). CDR1 is SNHLY, CDR2 FYNNEI, per germline. This CDR3 region has 13 residues. V gave up 10 bases and J gave up 6 bases, with 16 bases separating them.

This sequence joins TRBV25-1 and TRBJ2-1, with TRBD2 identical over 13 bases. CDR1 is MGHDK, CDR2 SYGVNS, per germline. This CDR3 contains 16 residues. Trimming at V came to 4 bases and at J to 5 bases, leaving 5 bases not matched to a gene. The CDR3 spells CASSVTSGRVNNEQFF. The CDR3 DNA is TGTGCCAGCAGTGTTACTAGCGGGAGGGTTAACAATGAGCAGTTCTTC.

CDR3 in amino acids: CASKANSGNQPQHF. The DNA for the CDR3 is TGTGCCAGTAAAGCAAACTCGGGAAATCAGCCCCAGCATTTT. The V and J genes are TRBV19 and TRBJ1-5; D is uncertain. Trimming cost V 7 bases and J 4 bases, with 14 bases left between them. The germline CDR1 and CDR2 sequences are LNHDA and SQIVND (reference sequence). This CDR3 spans 14 amino acids.

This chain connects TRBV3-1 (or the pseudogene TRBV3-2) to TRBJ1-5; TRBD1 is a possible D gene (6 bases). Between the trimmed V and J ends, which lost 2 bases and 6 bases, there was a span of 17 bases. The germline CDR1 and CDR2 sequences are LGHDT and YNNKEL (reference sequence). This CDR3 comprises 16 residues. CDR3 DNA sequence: TGTGCCAGCAGCCAAATTCCACCTACAGGGTCTCAGCCCCAGCATTTT. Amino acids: CASSQIPPTGSQPQHF.

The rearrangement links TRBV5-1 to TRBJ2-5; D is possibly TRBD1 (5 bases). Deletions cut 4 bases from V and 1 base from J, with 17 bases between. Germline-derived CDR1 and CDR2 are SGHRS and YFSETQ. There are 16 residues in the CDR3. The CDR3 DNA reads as TGCGCCAGCAGCCGTACAACCTCAGGGATCCAAGAGACCCAGTACTTC. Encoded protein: CASSRTTSGIQETQYF.

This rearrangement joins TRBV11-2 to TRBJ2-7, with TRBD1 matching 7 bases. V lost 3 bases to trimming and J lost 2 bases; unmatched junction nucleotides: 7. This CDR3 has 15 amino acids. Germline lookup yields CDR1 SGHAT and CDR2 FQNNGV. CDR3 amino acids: CASSLNRDSTYEQYF. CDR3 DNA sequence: TGTGCCAGCAGCTTGAACCGGGACAGTACCTACGAGCAGTACTTC.

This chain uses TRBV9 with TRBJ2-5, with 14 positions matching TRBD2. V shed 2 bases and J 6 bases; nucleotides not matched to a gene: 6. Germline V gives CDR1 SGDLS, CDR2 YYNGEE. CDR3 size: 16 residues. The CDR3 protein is CASSVGTSGSVKTQYF. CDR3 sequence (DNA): TGTGCCAGCAGCGTCGGGACTAGCGGGAGTGTAAAGACCCAGTACTTC.

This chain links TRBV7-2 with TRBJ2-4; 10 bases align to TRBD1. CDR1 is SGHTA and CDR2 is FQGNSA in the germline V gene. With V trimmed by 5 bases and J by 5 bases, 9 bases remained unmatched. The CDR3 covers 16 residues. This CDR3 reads CASSPGTGDVQNIQYF. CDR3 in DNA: TGTGCCAGCAGCCCGGGGACAGGGGATGTGCAAAACATTCAGTACTTC.

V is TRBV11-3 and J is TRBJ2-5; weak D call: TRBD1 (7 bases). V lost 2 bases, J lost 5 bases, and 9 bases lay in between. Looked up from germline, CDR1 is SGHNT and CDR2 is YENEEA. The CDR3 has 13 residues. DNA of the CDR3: TGTGCCAGCAGCTTATCAGGGGGGGAGACCCAGTACTTC. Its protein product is CASSLSGGETQYF. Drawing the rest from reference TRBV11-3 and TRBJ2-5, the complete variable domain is EAGVVQSPRYKIIEKKQPVAFWCNPISGHNTLYWYLQNLGQGPELLIRYENEEAVDDSQLPKDRFSAERLKGVDSTLKIQPAELGDSAVYLCASSLSGGETQYFGPGTRLLVL.

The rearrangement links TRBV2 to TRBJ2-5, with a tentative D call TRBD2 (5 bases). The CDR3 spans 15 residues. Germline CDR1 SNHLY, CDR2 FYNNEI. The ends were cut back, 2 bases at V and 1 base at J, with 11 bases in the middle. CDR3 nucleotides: TGTGCCAGCAGTGAATGGCAGCGGATCCAAGAGACCCAGTACTTC. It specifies CASSEWQRIQETQYF.

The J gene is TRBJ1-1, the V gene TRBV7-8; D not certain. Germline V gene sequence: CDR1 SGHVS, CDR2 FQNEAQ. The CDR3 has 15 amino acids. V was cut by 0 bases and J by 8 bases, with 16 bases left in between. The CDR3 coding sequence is TGTGCCAGCAGCTTAGCTAGGTGGGCGGGAAAAGAAGCTTTCTTT. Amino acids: CASSLARWAGKEAFF.

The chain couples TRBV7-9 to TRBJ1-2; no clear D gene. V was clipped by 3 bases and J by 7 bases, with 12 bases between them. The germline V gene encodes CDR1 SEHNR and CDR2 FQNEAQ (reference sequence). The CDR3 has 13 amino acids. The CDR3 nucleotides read TGTGCCAGCAGCTTTCGGGTATCGGGTGGCTACACCTTC. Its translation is CASSFRVSGGYTF.

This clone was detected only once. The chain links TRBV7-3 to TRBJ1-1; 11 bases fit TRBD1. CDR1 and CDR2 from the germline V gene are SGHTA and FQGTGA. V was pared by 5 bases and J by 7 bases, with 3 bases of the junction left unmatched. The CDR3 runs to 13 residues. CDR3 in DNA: TGTGCCAGCAGCCGGGACAGGGGGGTTGAAGCTTTCTTT. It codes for CASSRDRGVEAFF. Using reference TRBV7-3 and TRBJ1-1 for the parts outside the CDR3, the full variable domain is GAGVSQTPSNKVTEKGKYVELRCDPISGHTALYWYRQSLGQGPEFLIYFQGTGAADDSGLPNDRFFAVRPEGSVSTLKIQRTERGDSAVYLCASSRDRGVEAFFGQGTRLTVV.

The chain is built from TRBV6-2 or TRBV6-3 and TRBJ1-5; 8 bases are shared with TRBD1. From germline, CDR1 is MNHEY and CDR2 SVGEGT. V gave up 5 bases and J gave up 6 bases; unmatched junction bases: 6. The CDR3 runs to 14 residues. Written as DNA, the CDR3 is TGTGCCAGCAGTACTCCCGACAGGGGTCAGCCCCAGCATTTT. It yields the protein CASSTPDRGQPQHF.

CDR3 region: CASSSPGLAVEQYF. CDR3 in DNA: TGTGCCAGCAGCTCCCCGGGACTAGCGGTTGAGCAGTACTTC. V and J are TRBV5-8 and TRBJ2-7, with 11 bases matching TRBD2. The CDR3 consists of 14 residues. Germline values: CDR1 SGHTS, CDR2 YDEGEE. V was pared by 3 bases and J by 7 bases, with 6 bases of the junction left unmatched.